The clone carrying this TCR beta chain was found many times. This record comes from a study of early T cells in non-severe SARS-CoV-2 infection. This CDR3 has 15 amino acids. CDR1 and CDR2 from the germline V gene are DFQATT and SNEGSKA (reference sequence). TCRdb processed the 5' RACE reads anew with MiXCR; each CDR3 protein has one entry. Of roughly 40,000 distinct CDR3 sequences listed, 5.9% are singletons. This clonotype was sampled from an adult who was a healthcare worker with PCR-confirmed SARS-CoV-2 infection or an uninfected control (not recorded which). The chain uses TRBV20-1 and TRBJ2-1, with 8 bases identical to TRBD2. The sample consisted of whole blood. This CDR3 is CSKPSREVSYNEQFF. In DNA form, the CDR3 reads TGCAGCAAGCCATCGCGGGAGGTCTCCTACAATGAGCAGTTCTTC.